The clone carrying this T cell receptor beta chain was counted only a few times. The antigen remains undetermined. This entry comes from a study of T cells after yellow fever vaccination. The study, taken as a whole, reports: Detected again after the booster were most primary-vaccination clones, at about 96% CD4 and nearly 90% CD8. It was the secondary response that reached its peak faster, day 5 versus 15, but it was weaker.

TCRdb redid the calling of the 5' RACE reads with MiXCR, one entry per CDR3 protein. The repertoire includes 300,000 or so distinct CDR3 sequences, around 7.3% of them detected once, and roughly a sixth sits in the top ten. The CDR3 covers 15 residues. Germline V gives CDR1 SGHTA, CDR2 FQGNSA. The ends lost 1 base at V and 5 bases at J; junction bases unmatched: 5. The source is a man between 18 and 35 years old who received the YFV17D yellow fever vaccine. Sequenced material: PBMCs, taken about 49 days after the first yellow fever vaccination. This sequence joins TRBV7-2 and TRBJ2-5; 9 bases are a match to TRBD1. The CDR3 spells CASSLVGQGSETQYF. The CDR3 DNA follows: TGTGCCAGCAGCTTAGTTGGACAGGGGAGCGAGACCCAGTACTTC.